The source of this T cell receptor beta chain is a study of PD-1 blockade in classical Hodgkin lymphoma. The study's findings and limits: Reasons behind the repertoire differences stay unclear, perhaps disease activity or earlier therapy. The study found complete responders had baseline diversity similar to newly diagnosed patients. Significantly greater TCR diversity emerged by C4D1 in CD4+ cells but not CD8+ cells.

Sequenced by immunoSEQ multiplex PCR; TCRdb stores in-frame clones only, minus some. The sample consists of some 14,000 clones, 78% of them appearing once. This clone was seen only once. Its antigen is unknown. The patients all showed relapse after autologous stem cell transplantation, while their brentuximab vedotin exposure varied. Complete response, partial response or progressive disease were the best responses. CDR3 size: 15 residues. Trimming took 0 bases from V and 8 from J, leaving 15 bases between them. Germline V gene data show CDR1 as SGHRS and CDR2 as YFSETQ. The chain employs TRBV5-1 and TRBJ2-1, with a weak D call TRBD1 (5 bases). The source is a human donor with classical Hodgkin lymphoma. Sequences were derived from peripheral blood mononuclear cells (PBMCs), sampled before the second cycle of nivolumab. CDR3 sequence: CASSLGGAGKHEQFF. Here the CDR3 DNA reads TGCGCCAGCAGCTTGGGAGGCGCAGGGAAGCATGAGCAGTTCTTC.